The T cell receptor (beta chain) under discussion was sequenced for a study of T cells after posttransplantation cyclophosphamide. Study-level findings and limits: Recipient CMV seropositivity and CMV reactivation strongly tracked TRB clonality.

V shed 3 bases and J 2 bases; nucleotides not matched to a gene: 4. CDR3 length equals 16 residues. Germline assignment: CDR1 LGHNA and CDR2 YSLEER. About this clone itself: The antigen is not known.

Measured with immunoSEQ multiplex PCR; TCRdb has only the in-frame clones, and not every one. Among about 30,000 clones listed, roughly 90% were seen once. Cells defined as naive were viable CD3+CD4+ or CD3+CD8+ and CCR7+CD45RA+CD45RO-CD95-CD27+CD28+. Peripheral blood was collected from the related graft donor on the marrow donation day. The receptor was isolated from a man aged 25-45 years in good health and a related stem cell transplant donor. The specimen sequenced was naive CD4+ T cells sorted from blood. V is TRBV4-3 and J is TRBJ2-1, with 10 positions matching TRBD2. The CDR3 sequence: CASSHPTSGPYNEQFF. The CDR3 coding sequence is TGCGCCAGCAGCCACCCGACTAGCGGGCCCTACAATGAGCAGTTCTTC.